The clone carrying this T cell receptor (beta chain) was counted a few times. What it recognizes is unknown. The CDR3 runs 16 residues. CDR1 LNHDA and CDR2 SQIVND come from the germline V gene (reference sequence). V shed 3 bases and J 6 bases; nucleotides not matched to a gene: 7. This record comes from a study of T cells after yellow fever vaccination. Study-level information: Libraries from low-cell-number fractions were prepared with the SMART-Seq v4 Ultra Low Input RNA kit. Study-level findings and limits: The booster response re-showed most primary clones: 96% CD4, 88% CD8. FACS-sorted repertoires could harbor abundant contaminating bulk-population clonotypes.

TCRdb ran MiXCR on the 5' RACE reads and lists one entry per CDR3 protein. The table has hundreds of thousands of distinct CDR3 sequences, 8% to 9.5% seen once. The gene calls are TRBV19 and TRBJ1-5, with 11 nucleotides matching TRBD1. The sequences come from PBMCs, collected about 41 days after the first yellow fever vaccination. This receptor was obtained from a man aged 18 to 30 who received the YFV17D yellow fever vaccine. CDR3 sequence (DNA): TGTGCCAGTAGTATTCGGGCCGGGACAGGGGGTCAGCCCCAGCATTTT. Amino acids: CASSIRAGTGGQPQHF.